The present T cell receptor beta chain was sequenced within a study of OX40 agonist ivuxolimab in advanced cancers. Sampled blood was obtained at baseline, cycle 4 day 1, and cycle 7 day 1. The CDR3 runs to 16 residues. In germline, CDR1 is SGDLS, CDR2 YYNGEE. Trimming cost V 3 bases and J 0 bases; bases outside gene matches: 2. Clones were read by immunoSEQ multiplex PCR, and TCRdb kept only the in-frame ones, dropping some. The table lists tens of thousands of clones, approximately 78% of them singletons. The V gene is TRBV9, the J gene TRBJ2-3, with 12 bases that match TRBD2. The sequences come from CD4+ or CD8+ T cells sorted from blood, collected in a trial of the OX40 agonist ivuxolimab. The sequence was collected from an adult with an advanced solid tumor such as melanoma, head and neck, liver or kidney cancer. CDR3 nucleotide sequence: TGTGCCAGCAGCGCTAGCGGGGGGGGTAGCACAGATACGCAGTATTTT. Translated: CASSASGGGSTDTQYF.